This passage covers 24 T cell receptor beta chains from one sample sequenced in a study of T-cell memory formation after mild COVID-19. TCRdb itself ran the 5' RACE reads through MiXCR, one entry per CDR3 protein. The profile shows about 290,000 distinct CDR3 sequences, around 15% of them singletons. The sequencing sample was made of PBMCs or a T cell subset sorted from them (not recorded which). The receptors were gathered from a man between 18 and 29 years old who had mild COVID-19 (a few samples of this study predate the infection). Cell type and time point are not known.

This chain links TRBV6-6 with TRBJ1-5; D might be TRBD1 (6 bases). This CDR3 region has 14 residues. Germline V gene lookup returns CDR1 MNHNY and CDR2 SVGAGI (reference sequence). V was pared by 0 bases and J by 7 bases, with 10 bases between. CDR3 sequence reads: CASSYSGGRQPQHF. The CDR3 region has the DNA TGTGCCAGCAGTTACTCGGGGGGCCGCCAGCCCCAGCATTTT.

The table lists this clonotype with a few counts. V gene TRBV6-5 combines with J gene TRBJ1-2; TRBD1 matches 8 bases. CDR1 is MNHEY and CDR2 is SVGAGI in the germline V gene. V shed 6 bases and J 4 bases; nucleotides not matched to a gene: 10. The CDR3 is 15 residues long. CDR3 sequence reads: CASSPGQGALYGYTF. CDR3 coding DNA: TGTGCCAGCAGCCCCGGGCAGGGGGCTCTCTATGGCTACACCTTC.

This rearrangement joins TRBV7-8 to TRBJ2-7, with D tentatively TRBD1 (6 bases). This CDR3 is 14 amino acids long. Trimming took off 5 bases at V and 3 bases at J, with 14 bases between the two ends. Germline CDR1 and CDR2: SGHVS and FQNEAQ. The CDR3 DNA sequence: TGTGCCAGCAGCCTTCAGAGGGGGAGCTACGAGCAGTACGTC. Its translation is CASSLQRGSYEQYV.

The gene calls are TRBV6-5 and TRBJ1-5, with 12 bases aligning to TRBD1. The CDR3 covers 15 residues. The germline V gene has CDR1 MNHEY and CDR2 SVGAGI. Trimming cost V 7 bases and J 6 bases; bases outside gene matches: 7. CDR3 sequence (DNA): TGTGCCAGCAACCCGGGACAGGGGGCCGGTCAGCCCCAGCATTTT. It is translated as CASNPGQGAGQPQHF.

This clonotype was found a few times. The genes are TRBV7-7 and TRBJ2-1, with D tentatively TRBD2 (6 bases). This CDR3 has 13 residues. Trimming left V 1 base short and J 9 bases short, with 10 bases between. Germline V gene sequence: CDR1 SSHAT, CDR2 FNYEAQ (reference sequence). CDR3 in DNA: TGTGCCAGCAGCTTAGATCGGGGAGGTGAGCAGTTCTTC. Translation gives CASSLDRGGEQFF.

The chain's CDR3 is CASSRPGLAQQETQYF. DNA of the CDR3: TGCGCCAGCAGCAGACCGGGACTAGCCCAACAAGAGACCCAGTACTTC. The V and J genes are TRBV5-1 and TRBJ2-5; 9 positions agree with TRBD2. J was trimmed by 2 bases and V by 4 bases; bases with no gene match: 9. The CDR3 has 16 amino acids. Germline-derived CDR1 and CDR2 are SGHRS and YFSETQ.

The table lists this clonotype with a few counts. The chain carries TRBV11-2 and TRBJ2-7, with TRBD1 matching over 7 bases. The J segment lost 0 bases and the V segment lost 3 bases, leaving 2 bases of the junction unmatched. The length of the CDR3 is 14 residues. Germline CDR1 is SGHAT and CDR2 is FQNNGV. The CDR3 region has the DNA TGTGCCAGCAGCTTTCGACAGGGCTCCTACGAGCAGTACGTC. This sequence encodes CASSFRQGSYEQYV.

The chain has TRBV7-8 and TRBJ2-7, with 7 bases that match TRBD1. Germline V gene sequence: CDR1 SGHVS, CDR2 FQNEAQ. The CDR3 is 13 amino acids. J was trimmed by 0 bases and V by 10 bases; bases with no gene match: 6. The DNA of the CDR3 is TGTGCCACTGGGACAGCCTTCTCCTACGAGCAGTACGTC. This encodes CATGTAFSYEQYV.

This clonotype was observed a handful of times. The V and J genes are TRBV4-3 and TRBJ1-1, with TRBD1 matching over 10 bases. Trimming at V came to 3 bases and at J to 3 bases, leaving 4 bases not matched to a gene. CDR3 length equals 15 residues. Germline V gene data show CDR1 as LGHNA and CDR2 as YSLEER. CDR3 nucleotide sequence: TGCGCCAGCAGCCACCGGACAGGGGGAGACACTGAAGCTTTCTTT. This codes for CASSHRTGGDTEAFF.

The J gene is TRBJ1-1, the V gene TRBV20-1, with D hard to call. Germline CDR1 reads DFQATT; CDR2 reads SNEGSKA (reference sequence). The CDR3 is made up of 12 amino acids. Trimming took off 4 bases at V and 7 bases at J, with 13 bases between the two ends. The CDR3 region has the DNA TGCAGTGCTAAACGGCTCCGGGGTGAAGCTTTCTTT. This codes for CSAKRLRGEAFF.

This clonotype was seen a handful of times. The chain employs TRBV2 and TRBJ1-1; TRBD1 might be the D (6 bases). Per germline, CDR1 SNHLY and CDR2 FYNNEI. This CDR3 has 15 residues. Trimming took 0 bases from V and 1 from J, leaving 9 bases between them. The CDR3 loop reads CASSEANRENTEAFF. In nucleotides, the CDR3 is TGTGCCAGCAGTGAAGCAAACAGGGAGAACACTGAAGCTTTCTTT.

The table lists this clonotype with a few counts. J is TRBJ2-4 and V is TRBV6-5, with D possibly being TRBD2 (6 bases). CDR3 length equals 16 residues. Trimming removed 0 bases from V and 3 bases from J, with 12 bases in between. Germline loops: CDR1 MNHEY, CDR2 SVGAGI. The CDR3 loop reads CASSYSGGGSKNIQYF. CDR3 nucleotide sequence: TGTGCCAGCAGTTACTCCGGGGGAGGTAGCAAAAACATTCAGTACTTC.

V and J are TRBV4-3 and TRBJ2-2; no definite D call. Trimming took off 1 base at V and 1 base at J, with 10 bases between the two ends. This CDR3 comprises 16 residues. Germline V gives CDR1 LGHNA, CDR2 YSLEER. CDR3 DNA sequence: TGCGCCAGCAGCCAAGGGATCGTGGAGAACACCGGGGAGCTGTTTTTT. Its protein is CASSQGIVENTGELFF.

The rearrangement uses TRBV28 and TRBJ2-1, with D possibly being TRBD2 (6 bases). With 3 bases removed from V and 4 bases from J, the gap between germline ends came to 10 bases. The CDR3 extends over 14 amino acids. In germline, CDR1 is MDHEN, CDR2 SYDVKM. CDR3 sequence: CASSFRRGYNEQFF. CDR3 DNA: TGTGCCAGCAGTTTCAGGCGGGGATACAATGAGCAGTTCTTC.

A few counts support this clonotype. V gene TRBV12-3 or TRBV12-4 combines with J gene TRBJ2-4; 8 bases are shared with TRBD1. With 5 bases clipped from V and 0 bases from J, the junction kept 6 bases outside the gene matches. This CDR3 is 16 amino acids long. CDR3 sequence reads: CASSPRTGLAKNIQYF. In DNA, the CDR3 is TGTGCCAGCAGTCCACGGACAGGGCTAGCCAAAAACATTCAGTACTTC.

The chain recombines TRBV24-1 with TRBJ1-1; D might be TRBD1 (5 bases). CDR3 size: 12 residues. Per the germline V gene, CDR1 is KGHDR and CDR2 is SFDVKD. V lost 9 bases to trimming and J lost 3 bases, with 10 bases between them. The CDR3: CATLRQHTEAFF. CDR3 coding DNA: TGTGCCACCCTTAGACAGCACACTGAAGCTTTCTTT.

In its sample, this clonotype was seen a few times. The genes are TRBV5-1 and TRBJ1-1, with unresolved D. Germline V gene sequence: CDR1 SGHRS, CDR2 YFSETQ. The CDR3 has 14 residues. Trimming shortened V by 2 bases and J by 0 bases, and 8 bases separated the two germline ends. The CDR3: CASSFYSVNTEAFF. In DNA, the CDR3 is TGCGCCAGCAGCTTTTATTCCGTGAACACTGAAGCTTTCTTT.

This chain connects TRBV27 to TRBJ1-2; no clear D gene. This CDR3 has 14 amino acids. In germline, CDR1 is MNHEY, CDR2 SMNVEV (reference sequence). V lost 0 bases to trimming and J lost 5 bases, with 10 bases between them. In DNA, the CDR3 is TGTGCCAGCAGTTTATCGGGTCGACCATATGGCTACACCTTC. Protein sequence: CASSLSGRPYGYTF.

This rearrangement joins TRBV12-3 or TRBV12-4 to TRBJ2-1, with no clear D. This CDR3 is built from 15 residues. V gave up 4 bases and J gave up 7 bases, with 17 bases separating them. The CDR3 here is CASSSMGSAGNEQFF. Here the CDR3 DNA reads TGTGCCAGCAGTTCCATGGGGTCAGCTGGGAATGAGCAGTTCTTC.

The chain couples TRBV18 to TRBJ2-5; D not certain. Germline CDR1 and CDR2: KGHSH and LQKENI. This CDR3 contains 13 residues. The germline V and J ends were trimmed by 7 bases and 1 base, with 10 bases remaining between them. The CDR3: CASFPDFQETQYF. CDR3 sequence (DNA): TGTGCCAGCTTTCCAGATTTCCAAGAGACCCAGTACTTC.

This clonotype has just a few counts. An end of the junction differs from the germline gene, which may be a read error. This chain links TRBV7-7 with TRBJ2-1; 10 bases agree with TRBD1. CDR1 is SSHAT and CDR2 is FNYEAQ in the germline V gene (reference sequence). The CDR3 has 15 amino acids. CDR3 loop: CASSPGQGRNNEQFF. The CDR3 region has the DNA TGTGCTAGCAGCCCGGGACAGGGGAGGAACAATGAGCAGTTCTTC. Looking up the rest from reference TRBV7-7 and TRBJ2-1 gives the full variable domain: GAGVSQSPRYKVTKRGQDVTLRCDPISSHATLYWYQQALGQGPEFLTYFNYEAQPDKSGLPSDRFSAERPEGSISTLTIQRTEQRDSAMYRCASSPGQGRNNEQFFGPGTRLTVL.

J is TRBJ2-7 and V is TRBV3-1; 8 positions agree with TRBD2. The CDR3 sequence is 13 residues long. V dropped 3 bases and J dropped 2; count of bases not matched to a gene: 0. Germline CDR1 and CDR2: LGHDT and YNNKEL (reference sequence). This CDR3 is CASSHGGAYEQYV. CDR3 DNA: TGTGCCAGCAGCCACGGGGGGGCCTACGAGCAGTACGTC.

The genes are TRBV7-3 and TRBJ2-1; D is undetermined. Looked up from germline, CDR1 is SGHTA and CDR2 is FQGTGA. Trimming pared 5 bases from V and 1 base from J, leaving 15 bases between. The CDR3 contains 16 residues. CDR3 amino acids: CASSPSLSPSYNEQFF. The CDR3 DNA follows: TGTGCCAGCAGCCCCTCGCTTAGCCCGTCCTACAATGAGCAGTTCTTC.

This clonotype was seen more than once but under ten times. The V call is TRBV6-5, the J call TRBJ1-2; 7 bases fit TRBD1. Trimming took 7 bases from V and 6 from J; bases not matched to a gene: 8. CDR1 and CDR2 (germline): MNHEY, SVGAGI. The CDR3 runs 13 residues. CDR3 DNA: TGTGCCAGCAATCGACAGGGTACCCATGGCTACACCTTC. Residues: CASNRQGTHGYTF.